Listed here are 21 T cell receptor beta chains from one sample, sequenced in a study of T cell responses to AZD1222 COVID-19 vaccine. Clones were sequenced by immunoSEQ multiplex PCR, and TCRdb holds only the in-frame ones, with some missing. The sample holds over 150,000 clones, 90% to 95% seen once. The sequenced sample was peripheral blood, obtained on day 0 of MenACWY control vaccination. The source is an adult in good health.

The CDR3 coding sequence is TGTGCCAGCAGCTACGACAGTTTTCTCGCTGAAGCTTTCTTT. This sequence encodes CASSYDSFLAEAFF. The chain links TRBV7-2 to TRBJ1-1, with a tentative D call TRBD1 (5 bases). CDR3 length: 14 amino acids. V was shortened by 4 bases and J by 6 bases, with 15 bases between the two germline ends. Germline CDR1 SGHTA, CDR2 FQGNSA.

The chain employs TRBV6-2 or TRBV6-3 and TRBJ2-7; 9 nucleotides align to TRBD1. This CDR3 has 14 amino acids. After removal of 6 bases from V and 5 bases from J, the junction contained 8 bases not matched to a gene. Germline values: CDR1 MNHEY, CDR2 SVGEGT. The CDR3 DNA reads TGTGCCAGCAGCCGGGGGACAGGGCGCGACGAGCAGTACTTC. It translates to CASSRGTGRDEQYF.

The rearrangement joins TRBV29-1 to TRBJ2-7; 12 bases fit TRBD2. This CDR3 is 15 amino acids long. The trim removed 6 bases at V and 2 bases at J, leaving 8 bases unmatched. Germline loops: CDR1 SQVTM, CDR2 ANQGSEA. CDR3 amino acids: CSVNVLAGGTYEQYF. The DNA for the CDR3 is TGCAGCGTCAACGTGCTAGCGGGAGGGACCTACGAGCAGTACTTC.

The rearrangement uses TRBV3-1 (or the pseudogene TRBV3-2) and TRBJ2-3; TRBD2 matches at 11 bases. V shed 1 base, J shed 6 bases, and the junction held 6 bases outside the gene matches. The CDR3 runs to 16 residues. CDR1 and CDR2 (germline): LGHDT, YNNKEL (reference sequence). Written as DNA, the CDR3 is TGTGCCAGCAGCCAAGCCTCTAGCGGGAGGTTGGATACGCAGTATTTT. Its translation is CASSQASSGRLDTQYF.

This clone was detected only once. This sequence joins TRBV6-4 and TRBJ1-1, with D uncertain. The CDR3 has 13 residues. The V end was cut by 3 bases, the J end by 11 bases, with 16 bases between. The germline V gene has CDR1 MRHNA and CDR2 SNTAGT. This chain's CDR3 is CASSESPDGKAFF. CDR3 DNA: TGTGCCAGCAGTGAGTCCCCGGACGGGAAGGCTTTCTTT.

The chain uses TRBV3-1 (or the pseudogene TRBV3-2) and TRBJ2-1, with D possibly TRBD1 on 5 matching bases. This CDR3 contains 15 residues. Germline CDR1 is LGHDT and CDR2 is YNNKEL (reference sequence). Between the trimmed V and J ends, which lost 1 base and 10 bases, there was a span of 17 bases. CDR3 protein: CASSQGGNGFREQFF. CDR3 nucleotide sequence: TGTGCCAGCAGCCAAGGGGGCAATGGCTTCCGGGAGCAGTTCTTC.

The chain uses TRBV5-1 and TRBJ1-1; D gene unclear. This CDR3 is built from 15 residues. The ends were cut back, 1 base at V and 4 bases at J, with 14 bases in the middle. Germline CDR1 SGHRS, CDR2 YFSETQ. CDR3 nucleotides: TGCGCCAGCAGCTTGTCAGCGGGATTAGGCACTGAAGCTTTCTTT. Translated, it gives CASSLSAGLGTEAFF.

The chain uses TRBV13 and TRBJ1-4, with D possibly TRBD1 on 6 matching bases. This CDR3 has 18 residues. V shed 5 bases and J shed 5 bases, with 24 bases lying between them. The germline CDR1 and CDR2 sequences are PRHDT and FYEKMQ (reference sequence). CDR3 sequence (DNA): TGTGCCAGCAGCCCCTACATAAGGGGGGAGGGCCGGAATGAAAAACTGTTTTTT. Encoded protein: CASSPYIRGEGRNEKLFF.

The gene calls are TRBV15 and TRBJ1-1; possibly TRBD1 for D (5 bases). CDR1 is LNHNV, CDR2 YYDKDF, per germline (reference sequence). There are 13 residues in the CDR3. The germline V and J ends were trimmed by 5 bases and 5 bases, with 12 bases remaining between them. CDR3 in DNA: TGTGCCACCAGCCCTCGGGAGGGGACTGAAGCTTTCTTT. This translates into CATSPREGTEAFF.

This clone was observed once. V gene TRBV9 combines with J gene TRBJ2-6; either TRBD1 or TRBD2 may fit D (6 bases each). Germline V gene lookup returns CDR1 SGDLS and CDR2 YYNGEE. V was shortened by 0 bases and J by 2 bases, with 9 bases between the two germline ends. This CDR3 comprises 16 residues. As DNA, the CDR3 is TGTGCCAGCAGCGTAGCGGGGGCAACTGGGGCCAACGTCCTGACTTTC. Translating it yields CASSVAGATGANVLTF.

The chain joins TRBV6-5 to TRBJ1-1; D may be TRBD1 (5 bases). V lost 7 bases and J lost 5, with 11 bases in between. Germline values: CDR1 MNHEY, CDR2 SVGAGI. The CDR3 consists of 12 residues. CDR3 protein: CASNQGETEAFF. DNA of the CDR3: TGTGCCAGCAATCAGGGAGAGACTGAAGCTTTCTTT.

The V gene is TRBV7-2, the J gene TRBJ1-2, with 9 positions matching TRBD1. The CDR3 extends over 14 amino acids. Germline CDR1 SGHTA, CDR2 FQGNSA. V lost 5 bases, J lost 6 bases, and 7 bases stayed unmatched. The CDR3 loop reads CASSLTGGADGYTF. As DNA, the CDR3 is TGTGCCAGCAGCCTTACAGGGGGCGCGGATGGCTACACCTTC.

The chain joins TRBV20-1 to TRBJ1-5; D is unresolved. Trimming removed 3 bases from V and 6 bases from J, with 15 bases in between. Germline loops: CDR1 DFQATT, CDR2 SNEGSKA (reference sequence). CDR3 length equals 14 residues. CDR3 DNA: TGCAGTGCTAGTTACGGGGATTCGAGTCAGCCCCAGCATTTT. Amino acid sequence: CSASYGDSSQPQHF.

The chain carries TRBV11-3 and TRBJ2-5; 7 positions match TRBD1. This CDR3 comprises 16 residues. The germline V gene encodes CDR1 SGHNT and CDR2 YENEEA. V shed 6 bases and J 2 bases; nucleotides not matched to a gene: 12. CDR3 loop: CASSAILTGNQETQYF. CDR3 coding DNA: TGTGCCAGCAGTGCCATCCTGACAGGGAATCAAGAGACCCAGTACTTC.

V and J are TRBV7-2 and TRBJ2-1; 9 bases match TRBD1. V lost 5 bases to trimming and J lost 9 bases; unmatched junction nucleotides: 5. This CDR3 spans 13 amino acids. Per the germline V gene, CDR1 is SGHTA and CDR2 is FQGNSA. For the CDR3, the DNA is TGTGCCAGCAGCACTCAGACAGGGGGTGAGCAGTTCTTC. The encoded protein is CASSTQTGGEQFF. Variable domain in full (rest from reference TRBV7-2 and TRBJ2-1): GAGVSQSPSNKVTEKGKDVELRCDPISGHTALYWYRQSLGQGLEFLIYFQGNSAPDKSGLPSDRFSAERTGGSVSTLTIQRTQQEDSAVYLCASSTQTGGEQFFGPGTRLTVL.

The chain combines TRBV21-1 with TRBJ2-7; TRBD2 was called by the table and not checked on the DNA. TRBV21-1 is a pseudogene locus. The CDR3 runs to 15 residues. CDR3 nucleotides: TGTGCCAGCAGCAATAGTGGGACTAGATTATACGAGCAGTACTTC. Its protein product is CASSNSGTRLYEQYF.

The V and J genes are TRBV29-1 and TRBJ1-2, with D tentatively TRBD1 (5 bases). Germline CDR1 SQVTM, CDR2 ANQGSEA. Trimming stripped 4 bases from V and 4 bases from J, with 16 bases between. The CDR3 has 14 residues. CDR3 nucleotides: TGCAGCGTTGGTGCCGGGGCCCCCTTCTATGGCTACACCTTC. Its protein is CSVGAGAPFYGYTF.

This clone was detected once. The gene calls are TRBV18 and TRBJ1-2; D call uncertain. Germline CDR1 KGHSH, CDR2 LQKENI. CDR3 length equals 14 residues. V was clipped by 1 base and J by 3 bases, with 9 bases between them. CDR3 in amino acids: CASSPLRYDYGYTF. As DNA, the CDR3 is TGTGCCAGCTCACCACTACGGTACGACTATGGCTACACCTTC.

CDR3 protein: CASSLDGTSGRSLYEQYF. The CDR3, as DNA: TGTGCCAGCAGCTTAGACGGGACTAGCGGGAGGAGTCTGTACGAGCAGTACTTC. V usage is TRBV7-8 and J usage is TRBJ2-7; 15 bases map to TRBD2. Looked up from germline, CDR1 is SGHVS and CDR2 is FQNEAQ. The V and J ends lost 1 base and 4 bases, in that order; junction bases with no gene match: 8. CDR3 size: 18 residues.

The V gene is TRBV9, the J gene TRBJ1-1; a possible D gene is TRBD1 (6 bases). Germline values: CDR1 SGDLS, CDR2 YYNGEE. This CDR3 is built from 15 residues. Trimming left V 3 bases short and J 5 bases short, with 17 bases between. The CDR3 sequence is CASSEGDFRGTEAFF. The CDR3 DNA is TGTGCCAGCAGCGAGGGGGATTTCCGAGGGACTGAAGCTTTCTTT.

The chain carries TRBV7-9 and TRBJ1-1; the D is unclear. Germline V gene data show CDR1 as SEHNR and CDR2 as FQNEAQ (reference sequence). The CDR3 runs 14 residues. Trimming stripped 5 bases from V and 0 bases from J, with 10 bases between. CDR3 nucleotides: TGTGCCAGCAGCGCCTGGGCCATGAACACTGAAGCTTTCTTT. Protein product: CASSAWAMNTEAFF.